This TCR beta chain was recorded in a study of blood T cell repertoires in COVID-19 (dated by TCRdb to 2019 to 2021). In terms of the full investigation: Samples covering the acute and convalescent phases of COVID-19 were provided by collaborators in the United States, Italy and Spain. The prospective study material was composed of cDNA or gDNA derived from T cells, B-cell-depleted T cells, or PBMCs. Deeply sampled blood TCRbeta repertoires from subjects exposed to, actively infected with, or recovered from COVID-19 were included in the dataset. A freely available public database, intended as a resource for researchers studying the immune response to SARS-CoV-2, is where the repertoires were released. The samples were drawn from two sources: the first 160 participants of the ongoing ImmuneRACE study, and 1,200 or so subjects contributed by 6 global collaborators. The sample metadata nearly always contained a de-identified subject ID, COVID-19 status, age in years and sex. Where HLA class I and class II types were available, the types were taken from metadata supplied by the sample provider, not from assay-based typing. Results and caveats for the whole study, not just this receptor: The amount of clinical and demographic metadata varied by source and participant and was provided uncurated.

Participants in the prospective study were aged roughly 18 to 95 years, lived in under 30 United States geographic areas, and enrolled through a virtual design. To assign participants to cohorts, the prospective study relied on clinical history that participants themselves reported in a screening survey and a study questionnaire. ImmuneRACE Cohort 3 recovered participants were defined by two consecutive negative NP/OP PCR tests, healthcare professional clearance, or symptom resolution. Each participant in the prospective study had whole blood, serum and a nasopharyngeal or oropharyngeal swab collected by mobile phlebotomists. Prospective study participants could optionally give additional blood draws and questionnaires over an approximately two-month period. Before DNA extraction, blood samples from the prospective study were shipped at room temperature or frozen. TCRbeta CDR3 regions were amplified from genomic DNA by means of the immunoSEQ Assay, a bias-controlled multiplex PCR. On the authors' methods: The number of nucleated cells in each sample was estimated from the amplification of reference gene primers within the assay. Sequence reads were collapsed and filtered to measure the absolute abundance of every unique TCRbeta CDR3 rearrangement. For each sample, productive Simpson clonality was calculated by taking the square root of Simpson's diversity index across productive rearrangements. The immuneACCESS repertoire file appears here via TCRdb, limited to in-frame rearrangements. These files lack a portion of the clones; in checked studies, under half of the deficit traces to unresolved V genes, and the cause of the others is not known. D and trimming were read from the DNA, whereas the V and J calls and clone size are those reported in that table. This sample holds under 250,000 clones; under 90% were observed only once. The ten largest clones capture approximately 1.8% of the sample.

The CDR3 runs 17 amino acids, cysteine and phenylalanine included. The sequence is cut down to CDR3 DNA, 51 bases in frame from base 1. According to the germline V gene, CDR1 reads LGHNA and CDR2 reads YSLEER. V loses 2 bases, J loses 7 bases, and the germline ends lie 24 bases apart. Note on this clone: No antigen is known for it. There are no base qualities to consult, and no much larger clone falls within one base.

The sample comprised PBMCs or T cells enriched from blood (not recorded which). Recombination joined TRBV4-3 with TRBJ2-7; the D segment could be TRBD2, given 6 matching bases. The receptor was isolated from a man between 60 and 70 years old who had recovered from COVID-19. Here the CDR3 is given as CASSQTRPGSAMGEQYF. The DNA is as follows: TGCGCCAGCAGCCAAACCCGCCCCGGGAGCGCGATGGGAGAGCAGTACTTC.